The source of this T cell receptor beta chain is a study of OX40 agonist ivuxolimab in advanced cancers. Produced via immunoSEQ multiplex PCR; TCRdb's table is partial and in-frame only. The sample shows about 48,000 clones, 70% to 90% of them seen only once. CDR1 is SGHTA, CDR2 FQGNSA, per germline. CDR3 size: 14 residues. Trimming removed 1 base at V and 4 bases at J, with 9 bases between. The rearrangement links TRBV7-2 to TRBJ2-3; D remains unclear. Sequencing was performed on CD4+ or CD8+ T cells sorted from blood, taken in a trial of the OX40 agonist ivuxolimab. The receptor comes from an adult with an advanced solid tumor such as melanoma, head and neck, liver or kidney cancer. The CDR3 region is CASSLVGGSDTQYF. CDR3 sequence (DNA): TGTGCCAGCAGCTTAGTCGGCGGTTCAGATACGCAGTATTTT.